The clone carrying this T cell receptor (beta chain) was counted ten times or more. Its antigen is not identified. This record comes from a study of T cells in Graves' hyperthyroidism and ophthalmopathy. Study observations and caveats: The majority of expanded thyroid clonotypes above 0.001 also appeared in blood.

RNA transcripts yielded amplified TCR beta CDR3 regions. HTBI primers were used for first-round RT-PCR of the TCR CDR3. TCRdb passed the multiplex PCR reads through MiXCR, listing each CDR3 protein once. The sample has around 360,000 distinct CDR3 sequences; roughly 15% are singletons. Germline CDR1 reads MNHNY; CDR2 reads SVGAGI (reference sequence). CDR3 length: 13 amino acids. The ends were cut back, 0 bases at V and 12 bases at J, with 14 bases in the middle. Ophthalmopathy patients had Clinical Activity Score at least 3, NOSPECS grade at least 4, duration under 3 months. The gene calls are TRBV6-6 and TRBJ1-1; weak D call: TRBD1 (6 bases). This clonotype originated in an older woman with Graves' ophthalmopathy. Sequencing was performed on blood. CDR3 coding DNA: TGTGCCAGCAGTTACTCTGGGGGGGCCGGAACTTTCTTT. Protein sequence: CASSYSGGAGTFF.